These 13 T cell receptor beta chains were all obtained from the same sample, sequenced in a study of post-analysis software for immune sequencing data. Findings and limits, study-wide: A handful of TRBV segments (TRBV5-6, TRBV5-1 and TRBV20-1 among them) occurred more frequently in patients than in controls.

Unique molecular identifiers were built into the TCR beta cDNA libraries. TCRdb itself ran the PCR reads through MiXCR, one entry per CDR3 protein. The repertoire holds about 150,000 distinct CDR3 sequences, roughly 31% seen once, with more than 1.3% in the top ten. Antigens of these TCRs are unknown. The sequencing input was blood. Receptor source: a girl aged 10-17 years with multiple sclerosis.

This clonotype has a count of ten or more. This chain uses TRBV15 with TRBJ1-2; D is unclear. CDR1 is LNHNV and CDR2 is YYDKDF in the germline V gene (reference sequence). V lost 3 bases, J lost 4 bases, and 15 bases lay in between. There are 15 residues in the CDR3. The CDR3 nucleotides read TGTGCCACCAGCAGTTCGGCGACGGATACCTATGGCTACACCTTC. It specifies CATSSSATDTYGYTF.

There are many counts of this clonotype. The chain recombines TRBV12-3 or TRBV12-4 with TRBJ2-6, with D maybe TRBD1 (6 bases). The CDR3 runs 16 residues. Trimming stripped 6 bases from V and 4 bases from J, with 16 bases between. Here the CDR3 reads CASSLTGLRGANVLTF. The CDR3 bases are TGTGCCAGCAGCCTGACAGGCCTCCGGGGGGCCAACGTCCTGACTTTC.

This clonotype has at least ten counts. In DNA, the CDR3 is TGCAGCGCTCCCCTCGGGACTAGCGGGAGTCTTTTCTCCTACGAGCAGTACTTC. Amino acid sequence: CSAPLGTSGSLFSYEQYF. The chain couples TRBV29-1 to TRBJ2-7; 14 bases fit TRBD2. Germline trimming cut 7 bases from V and 0 bases from J; bases unmatched to any gene: 14. There are 18 residues in the CDR3. Germline lookup yields CDR1 SQVTM and CDR2 ANQGSEA.

This clonotype was counted ten times or more. This rearrangement joins TRBV7-2 to TRBJ2-5; no reliable D call. V lost 6 bases to trimming and J lost 5 bases, with 10 bases between them. Germline-derived CDR1 and CDR2 are SGHTA and FQGNSA. The CDR3 is 12 amino acids. The CDR3 DNA is TGTGCCAGCAGTCGTAGCAGGGAGACCCAGTACTTC. As protein: CASSRSRETQYF.

This clonotype was recorded a few times. The V and J genes are TRBV27 and TRBJ2-5, with unresolved D. Germline CDR1 is MNHEY and CDR2 is SMNVEV (reference sequence). The CDR3 loop spans 11 amino acids. V lost 6 bases to trimming and J lost 4 bases, with 6 bases between them. The CDR3 coding sequence is TGTGCCAGCAGGGAAAGAGAGACCCAGTACTTC. Its protein product is CASRERETQYF.

There are many counts of this clonotype. J is TRBJ2-3 and V is TRBV20-1; 8 bases align to TRBD2. This CDR3 region has 16 residues. The trim removed 6 bases at V and 2 bases at J, leaving 13 bases unmatched. Per germline, CDR1 DFQATT and CDR2 SNEGSKA (reference sequence). In DNA, the CDR3 is TGCAGTGCCCGACCCCTCTTCGGGAGGGTCACAGATACGCAGTATTTT. Its translation: CSARPLFGRVTDTQYF.

The gene calls are TRBV29-1 and TRBJ2-7, with 12 bases matching TRBD2. The CDR3 length is 14 residues. Germline lookup yields CDR1 SQVTM and CDR2 ANQGSEA. Losses at the gene ends were 3 bases for V and 4 bases for J; bases not matched to a gene: 4. Written as DNA, the CDR3 is TGCAGCGTTGACGGACTAGCGGGATCGTACGAGCAGTACTTC. This encodes CSVDGLAGSYEQYF.

The chain joins TRBV3-1 to TRBJ1-1, with TRBD1 as a possible D gene (5 bases). The CDR3 covers 17 residues. With 1 base removed from V and 4 bases from J, the gap between germline ends came to 19 bases. In germline, CDR1 is LGHDT, CDR2 YNNKEL (reference sequence). The CDR3 loop reads CASSQVPRVRGSTEAFF. The CDR3, as DNA: TGTGCCAGCAGCCAAGTTCCAAGGGTACGGGGGAGCACTGAAGCTTTCTTT.

The table lists this clonotype with many counts. The gene calls are TRBV5-1 and TRBJ2-4, with D possibly matching TRBD2 (5 bases). This CDR3 has 16 residues. The ends were cut back, 1 base at V and 5 bases at J, with 16 bases in the middle. The germline V gene has CDR1 SGHRS and CDR2 YFSETQ. The CDR3 DNA reads TGCGCCAGCAGCTTGAGTTGGGCAGAGGGAGAAAACATTCAGTACTTC. Its translation is CASSLSWAEGENIQYF.

This clonotype showed up many times. The chain joins TRBV12-3 or TRBV12-4 to TRBJ2-1, with 8 bases that match TRBD2. The V segment lost 6 bases and the J segment 2 bases; nucleotides outside the gene matches: 9. The CDR3 sequence is 16 residues long. This CDR3 is CASSPPGAGAYNEQFF. The CDR3 nucleotides read TGTGCCAGCAGCCCACCGGGAGCGGGGGCCTACAATGAGCAGTTCTTC.

A word on this clonotype: Since a much larger clone is just one base distant, this may be a read error. The chain uses TRBV10-2 and TRBJ2-4; 7 nucleotides line up with TRBD1. Germline V gene sequence: CDR1 WSHSY, CDR2 SAAADI. The CDR3 has 15 amino acids. V shed 4 bases, J shed 6 bases, and the junction held 9 bases outside the gene matches. CDR3 DNA sequence: TGCGCCAGCAGTGGGCAAAGGGGGCAGCTAAACATTCAGTACTTC. Amino acid sequence: CASSGQRGQLNIQYF.

The rearrangement uses TRBV5-1 and TRBJ2-1; 12 bases agree with TRBD2. The end of the DNA is better explained by TRBJ2-7, so the J call may be wrong. The germline V gene has CDR1 SGHRS and CDR2 YFSETQ. The CDR3 consists of 21 residues. In DNA form, the CDR3 reads TGCGCCAGCAGCTCAGACGCAACTAGCGGGGGGCTTAGGAGCTCCTACAATGAGCAGTACTTC. It codes for CASSSDATSGGLRSSYNEQYF.

On this clonotype: At one of its ends the junction is not consistent with the germline gene, which may arise from a read error. V is TRBV5-1 and J is TRBJ2-5; maybe TRBD1 (7 bases). CDR3 length: 13 residues. Germline V gene lookup returns CDR1 SGHRS and CDR2 YFSETQ. The chain's CDR3 is CAARQGLQETRYF. The CDR3 bases are TGCGCCGCAAGACAGGGACTCCAAGAGACCCGGTACTTC.